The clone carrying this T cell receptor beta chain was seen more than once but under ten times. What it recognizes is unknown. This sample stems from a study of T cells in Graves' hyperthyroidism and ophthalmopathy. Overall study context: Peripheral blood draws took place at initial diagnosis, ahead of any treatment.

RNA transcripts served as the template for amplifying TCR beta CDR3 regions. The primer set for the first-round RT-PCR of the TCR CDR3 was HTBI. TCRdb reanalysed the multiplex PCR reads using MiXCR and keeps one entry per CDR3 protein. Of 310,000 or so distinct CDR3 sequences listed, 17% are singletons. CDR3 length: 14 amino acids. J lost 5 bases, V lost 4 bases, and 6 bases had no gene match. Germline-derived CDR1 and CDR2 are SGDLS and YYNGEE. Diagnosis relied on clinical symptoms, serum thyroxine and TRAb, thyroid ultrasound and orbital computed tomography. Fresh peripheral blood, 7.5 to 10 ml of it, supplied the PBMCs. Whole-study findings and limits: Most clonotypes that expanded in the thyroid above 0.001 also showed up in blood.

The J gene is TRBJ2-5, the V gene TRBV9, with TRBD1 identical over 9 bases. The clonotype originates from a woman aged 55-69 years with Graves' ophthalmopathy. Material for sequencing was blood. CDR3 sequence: CASSIGTGRETQYF. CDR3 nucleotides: TGTGCCAGCAGCATCGGGACAGGGAGGGAGACCCAGTACTTC.